The 13 T cell receptor beta chains in this list originate from one sample, sequenced in a study of blood T cell repertoires in COVID-19. Libraries were prepared by immunoSEQ multiplex PCR; TCRdb keeps only in-frame clonotypes and omits some of them. The sample holds 68,000 or so clones, just over 85% seen once. The sequencing sample was made of peripheral blood. Receptors originate from a man between 50 and 59 years old with acute or convalescent COVID-19.

The V call is TRBV5-6, the J call TRBJ1-6; 9 nucleotides agree with TRBD1. Germline V gene sequence: CDR1 SGHDT, CDR2 YYEEEE. The CDR3 is 15 residues long. V lost 7 bases and J lost 9; bases outside the gene matches: 11. The CDR3 DNA follows: TGTGCCAGCGGGGGAATTGGGACAGGGCTTTCACCCCTCCACTTT. Translating it yields CASGGIGTGLSPLHF.

The chain combines TRBV5-1 with TRBJ1-3; 10 nucleotides match TRBD1. This CDR3 has 15 residues. V was pared by 3 bases and J by 4 bases, with 4 bases of the junction left unmatched. In germline, CDR1 is SGHRS, CDR2 YFSETQ. For the CDR3, the DNA is TGCGCCAGCAGCTCGGGACAGGGGATAGGAAACACCATATATTTT. It codes for CASSSGQGIGNTIYF.

V gene TRBV5-6 combines with J gene TRBJ2-3, with TRBD2 matching over 14 bases. Germline V lookup: CDR1 SGHDT, CDR2 YYEEEE. The CDR3 extends over 15 amino acids. Germline trimming cut 4 bases from V and 4 bases from J; bases unmatched to any gene: 2. The CDR3 region is CASSGTSGSSDTQYF. DNA of the CDR3: TGTGCCAGCAGCGGGACTAGCGGGAGTTCAGATACGCAGTATTTT.

The rearrangement links TRBV5-8 to TRBJ1-1; D is possibly TRBD1 (5 bases). Trimming took off 2 bases at V and 5 bases at J, with 7 bases between the two ends. Germline CDR1 and CDR2: SGHTS and YDEGEE. There are 12 residues in the CDR3. As DNA, the CDR3 is TGTGCCAGCAGCTTTGACAGAACTGAAGCTTTCTTT. It codes for CASSFDRTEAFF.

V gene TRBV7-8 combines with J gene TRBJ1-3; 7 bases line up with TRBD1. V lost 5 bases to trimming and J lost 4 bases; unmatched junction nucleotides: 17. Germline V gives CDR1 SGHVS, CDR2 FQNEAQ. The CDR3 is made up of 18 amino acids. As DNA, the CDR3 is TGTGCCAGCAGCCCCTACCCGACAGGGTCAGATCCCGGAAACACCATATATTTT. It codes for CASSPYPTGSDPGNTIYF.

The rearrangement links TRBV7-9 to TRBJ1-4, with D possibly matching TRBD1 (6 bases). Germline V gene data show CDR1 as SEHNR and CDR2 as FQNEAQ (reference sequence). The CDR3 spans 16 residues. V was cut by 5 bases and J by 7 bases, with 20 bases left in between. CDR3 loop: CASSPPGQRGGEKLFF. DNA of the CDR3: TGTGCCAGCAGCCCCCCCGGGCAAAGAGGGGGTGAAAAACTGTTTTTT.

The CDR3: CASSFGGNTEAFF. In DNA, the CDR3 is TGTGCCAGCAGTTTCGGAGGGAACACTGAAGCTTTCTTT. V is TRBV12-3 or TRBV12-4 and J is TRBJ1-1; no clear D. The CDR3 is 13 residues long. V lost 3 bases, J lost 1 base, and 6 bases lay in between.

This chain uses TRBV7-9 with TRBJ1-6; D remains unclear. The CDR3 extends over 18 amino acids. With 5 bases removed from V and 0 bases from J, the gap between germline ends came to 17 bases. Germline lookup yields CDR1 SEHNR and CDR2 FQNEAQ (reference sequence). In nucleotides, the CDR3 is TGTGCCAGCAGCCCTCCAGGCGGAGAGGGCTCCTATAATTCACCCCTCCACTTT. Amino acid sequence: CASSPPGGEGSYNSPLHF.

This chain connects TRBV5-1 to TRBJ1-2, with 8 nucleotides matching TRBD1. In germline, CDR1 is SGHRS, CDR2 YFSETQ. The CDR3 has 15 residues. The V gene end was trimmed by 3 bases and the J gene end by 8 bases; junction bases not matched to a gene: 12. The CDR3 here is CASSSEGDRGWGYTF. The CDR3 DNA follows: TGCGCCAGCAGCTCGGAGGGAGACAGGGGTTGGGGCTACACCTTC.

The chain carries TRBV28 and TRBJ1-2, with a tentative D call TRBD1 (5 bases). V was cut by 1 base and J by 4 bases, with 13 bases left in between. Germline V gene lookup returns CDR1 MDHEN and CDR2 SYDVKM. The CDR3 sequence is 15 residues long. CDR3 DNA sequence: TGTGCCAGCAGTTTATCCCAGGGTACGGCCTATGGCTACACCTTC. Its translation is CASSLSQGTAYGYTF.

This clone has a handful of counts. The gene calls are TRBV19 and TRBJ1-6, with TRBD1 as a possible D gene (5 bases). Trimming pared 3 bases from V and 7 bases from J, leaving 13 bases between. This CDR3 is built from 15 residues. The V gene's germline CDR1 is LNHDA and CDR2 SQIVND (reference sequence). In DNA form, the CDR3 reads TGTGCCAGTAGTATTACAGGAATCCCAAATTCACCCCTCCACTTT. Amino acids: CASSITGIPNSPLHF. Filled out from reference TRBV19 and TRBJ1-6, the complete variable domain reads DGGITQSPKYLFRKEGQNVTLSCEQNLNHDAMYWYRQDPGQGLRLIYYSQIVNDFQKGDIAEGYSVSREKKESFPLTVTSAQKNPTAFYLCASSITGIPNSPLHFGNGTRLTVT.

The genes are TRBV5-1 and TRBJ1-1; D remains unclear. Germline lookup yields CDR1 SGHRS and CDR2 YFSETQ. V was pared by 3 bases and J by 1 base, with 13 bases between. The CDR3 is made up of 15 amino acids. CDR3 region: CASSSGESPNTEAFF. CDR3 DNA sequence: TGCGCCAGCAGCTCGGGAGAGAGTCCGAACACTGAAGCTTTCTTT.

V gene TRBV28 combines with J gene TRBJ1-5; D remains unclear. CDR1 MDHEN and CDR2 SYDVKM come from the germline V gene. V was pared by 3 bases and J by 4 bases, with 10 bases between. The length of the CDR3 is 14 residues. In DNA form, the CDR3 reads TGTGCCAGCAGTTTTCACCAGATAAATCAGCCCCAGCATTTT. Translated, it gives CASSFHQINQPQHF.